Each of the 27 T cell receptor beta chains below was sequenced from the same sample in a study of blood T cell repertoires in COVID-19. This table comes from immunoSEQ multiplex PCR, and its TCRdb copy is limited to in-frame clones, with some not included. Among 250,000 to 350,000 clones listed, roughly 84% were seen once. The material sequenced was peripheral blood. The receptor source for this set is a human donor with COVID-19, enrolled during active disease. The donor label of this sample is uncertain.

The sample holds a few counts of this clone. The V gene is TRBV9, the J gene TRBJ2-2; D is perhaps TRBD1 (5 bases). V lost 0 bases and J lost 4, with 10 bases in between. The germline gives CDR1 SGDLS, CDR2 YYNGEE. There are 15 residues in the CDR3. The CDR3 region has the DNA TGTGCCAGCAGCGTAGGTCAGGGTCCCACCGGGGAGCTGTTTTTT. Amino acid sequence: CASSVGQGPTGELFF. Full variable domain (outside the CDR3, taken from reference TRBV9 and TRBJ2-2): DSGVTQTPKHLITATGQRVTLRCSPRSGDLSVYWYQQSLDQGLQFLIQYYNGEERAKGNILERFSAQQFPDLHSELNLSSLELGDSALYFCASSVGQGPTGELFFGEGSRLTVL.

This clone has just a few counts. In nucleotides, the CDR3 is TGTGCCAGCAGTTCCTACCAACTAGCGCGGAGCACAGATACGCAGTATTTT. This translates into CASSSYQLARSTDTQYF. The chain has TRBV27 and TRBJ2-3; 7 nucleotides match TRBD2. Germline CDR1 is MNHEY and CDR2 is SMNVEV (reference sequence). The CDR3 runs to 17 residues. The trim removed 4 bases at V and 0 bases at J, leaving 10 bases unmatched.

This clone was recorded only once. The V call is TRBV12-5, the J call TRBJ1-1; TRBD1 might be the D (5 bases). Between the trimmed V and J ends, which lost 1 base and 1 base, there was a span of 16 bases. This CDR3 has 17 residues. CDR1 is LGHNT and CDR2 is FRNRAP in the germline V gene. This chain's CDR3 is CASGLARLGQGNTEAFF. CDR3 nucleotides: TGTGCTAGTGGTTTGGCTAGGCTAGGGCAGGGGAACACTGAAGCTTTCTTT. Full variable domain (remainder filled in from reference TRBV12-5 and TRBJ1-1): DARVTQTPRHKVTEMGQEVTMRCQPILGHNTVFWYRQTMMQGLELLAYFRNRAPLDDSGMPKDRFSAEMPDATLATLKIQPSEPRDSAVYFCASGLARLGQGNTEAFFGQGTRLTVV.

The chain carries TRBV4-3 and TRBJ2-3, with a tentative D call TRBD1 (5 bases). CDR1 and CDR2 from the germline V gene are LGHNA and YSLEER. This CDR3 has 20 residues. Trimming took off 0 bases at V and 1 base at J, with 23 bases between the two ends. CDR3 nucleotides: TGCGCCAGCAGCCAAGATCTAAGTCGGATGCAGGGCCATCGCACAGATACGCAGTATTTT. Amino acids: CASSQDLSRMQGHRTDTQYF.

The table lists this clone with a few counts. The rearrangement joins TRBV12-5 to TRBJ1-2; 9 nucleotides agree with TRBD1. There are 14 residues in the CDR3. After removal of 5 bases from V and 0 bases from J, the junction contained 1 base not matched to a gene. Germline-derived CDR1 and CDR2 are LGHNT and FRNRAP. Here the CDR3 DNA reads TGTGCTAGTGGTGGACAGGGGACTAACTATGGCTACACCTTC. It is translated as CASGGQGTNYGYTF.

This clone was seen a handful of times. The rearrangement links TRBV7-9 to TRBJ2-7, with D possibly TRBD2 on 5 matching bases. Trimming removed 5 bases at V and 3 bases at J, with 8 bases between. In germline, CDR1 is SEHNR, CDR2 FQNEAQ (reference sequence). The CDR3 sequence is 12 residues long. For the CDR3, the DNA is TGTGCCAGCAGCCCAACTAGCTACGAGCAGTACTTC. Encoded protein: CASSPTSYEQYF.

The chain links TRBV5-1 to TRBJ1-3; D ambiguous. The CDR3 is made up of 15 amino acids. Trimming stripped 0 bases from V and 4 bases from J, with 11 bases between. Germline CDR1 SGHRS, CDR2 YFSETQ. This CDR3 reads CASSLDGAWGNTIYF. Here the CDR3 DNA reads TGCGCCAGCAGCTTGGACGGAGCCTGGGGAAACACCATATATTTT.

This clone was detected once. At the DNA level, this CDR3 is encoded by other sequences in the same sample as well. V is TRBV5-1 and J is TRBJ2-3, with 7 bases identical to TRBD2. The CDR3 loop spans 14 amino acids. Trimming took 1 base from V and 1 from J; bases not matched to a gene: 0. In germline, CDR1 is SGHRS, CDR2 YFSETQ. The CDR3 DNA sequence: TGCGCCAGCAGCTTGACTAGCGGCACAGATACGCAGTATTTT. It encodes CASSLTSGTDTQYF.

V gene TRBV23-1 combines with J gene TRBJ2-7; the D gene is possibly TRBD1 (7 bases). TRBV23-1 is flagged as an ORF with uncertain function. This CDR3 spans 14 amino acids. Between the trimmed V and J ends, which lost 5 bases and 4 bases, there was a span of 15 bases. CDR3: CASSGAGQKYEQYF. CDR3 bases: TGCGCCAGCAGTGGGGCGGGACAGAAGTACGAGCAGTACTTC.

The chain uses TRBV7-3 and TRBJ2-2; D gene ambiguous. Germline assignment: CDR1 SGHTA and CDR2 FQGTGA. The CDR3 is made up of 13 amino acids. Trimming pared 5 bases from V and 0 bases from J, leaving 4 bases between. The chain's CDR3 is CASSHSNTGELFF. The CDR3 nucleotides are TGTGCCAGCAGCCATTCGAACACCGGGGAGCTGTTTTTT.

This clone has just a few counts. This rearrangement joins TRBV7-9 to TRBJ1-2; D unclear. This CDR3 is built from 13 residues. The V gene lost 3 bases and the J gene lost 6 bases, with 11 bases spanning the gap. The germline V gene encodes CDR1 SEHNR and CDR2 FQNEAQ (reference sequence). The DNA of the CDR3 is TGTGCCAGCAGCTTCGGTCAGGTTGATGGCTACACCTTC. This translates into CASSFGQVDGYTF.

V usage is TRBV10-3 and J usage is TRBJ2-2; 8 bases fit TRBD2. The V gene end was trimmed by 11 bases and the J gene end by 3 bases; junction bases not matched to a gene: 8. The CDR3 length is 14 residues. CDR1 and CDR2 from the germline V gene are ENHRY and SYGVKD. This chain's CDR3 is CAAGAGGDTGELFF. In DNA form, the CDR3 reads TGTGCCGCCGGGGCGGGAGGCGACACCGGGGAGCTGTTTTTT.

The V and J genes are TRBV7-9 and TRBJ1-1; maybe TRBD1 (6 bases). Germline-derived CDR1 and CDR2 are SEHNR and FQNEAQ (reference sequence). The CDR3 is 12 residues long. V dropped 4 bases and J dropped 5 bases, with 8 bases sitting between them. CDR3 region: CASSSTGTEAFF. The CDR3 bases are TGTGCCAGCAGCTCCACAGGGACTGAAGCTTTCTTT. Filled out from reference TRBV7-9 and TRBJ1-1, the complete variable domain reads DTGVSQNPRHKITKRGQNVTFRCDPISEHNRLYWYRQTLGQGPEFLTYFQNEAQLEKSRLLSDRFSAERPKGSFSTLEIQRTEQGDSAMYLCASSSTGTEAFFGQGTRLTVV.

Details on this clone: This CDR3 is also generated by other DNA sequences in the sample. The chain recombines TRBV29-1 with TRBJ1-1; no firm D call. The CDR3 runs to 12 residues. Germline CDR1 reads SQVTM; CDR2 reads ANQGSEA. V was trimmed by 4 bases and J by 1 base, leaving 7 bases between them. CDR3 sequence: CSVGTANTEAFF. The CDR3 region has the DNA TGCAGCGTTGGAACAGCGAACACTGAAGCTTTCTTT.

This chain links TRBV7-3 with TRBJ2-2; 7 nucleotides match TRBD1. Germline V gene lookup returns CDR1 SGHTA and CDR2 FQGTGA. Trimming cost V 2 bases and J 0 bases; bases outside gene matches: 3. This CDR3 region has 16 residues. CDR3: CASSLVGGPNTGELFF. The CDR3 DNA reads TGTGCCAGCAGCTTAGTAGGGGGCCCGAACACCGGGGAGCTGTTTTTT.

This chain connects TRBV5-1 to TRBJ2-6, with D perhaps matching TRBD1 (7 bases). With 10 bases removed from V and 0 bases from J, the gap between germline ends came to 17 bases. Germline-derived CDR1 and CDR2 are SGHRS and YFSETQ. The CDR3 has 16 residues. This chain's CDR3 is CAVRDSGLSGANVLTF. Written as DNA, the CDR3 is TGCGCCGTGCGGGACAGCGGTCTCTCTGGGGCCAACGTCCTGACTTTC.

V is TRBV28 and J is TRBJ2-3; a possible D gene is TRBD2 (5 bases). V was clipped by 10 bases and J by 4 bases, with 15 bases between them. CDR3 length equals 13 residues. The V gene's germline CDR1 is MDHEN and CDR2 SYDVKM. The CDR3 spells CATTGGSPDTQYF. Written as DNA, the CDR3 is TGTGCCACCACGGGTGGGAGCCCAGATACGCAGTATTTT.

The V gene is TRBV5-6, the J gene TRBJ1-1; 7 bases are shared with TRBD1. V lost 4 bases, J lost 1 base, and 7 bases stayed unmatched. The germline CDR1 and CDR2 sequences are SGHDT and YYEEEE. There are 15 residues in the CDR3. In DNA, the CDR3 is TGTGCCAGCAGCAGGTTGACAGGGTCGAACACTGAAGCTTTCTTT. Protein sequence: CASSRLTGSNTEAFF.

V and J are TRBV7-2 and TRBJ2-7; 9 bases map to TRBD1. Germline V gene data show CDR1 as SGHTA and CDR2 as FQGNSA. Trimming at V came to 1 base and at J to 6 bases, leaving 13 bases not matched to a gene. The CDR3 runs to 17 residues. CDR3 residues: CASSLDSQGARIREQYF. The CDR3 nucleotides read TGTGCCAGCAGCTTAGACTCACAGGGGGCACGGATTCGCGAGCAGTACTTC.

V and J are TRBV23-1 and TRBJ1-3; a possible D gene is TRBD1 (6 bases). TRBV23-1 is placed among ORFs of uncertain function. The CDR3 spans 18 residues. The V end lost 11 bases, the J end lost 2 bases, and 28 bases lay between the germline ends. The CDR3 DNA follows: TGCGCCGGGGCGATACAGGGACCCCCTTGGGGCGCTGGAAACACCATATATTTT. It specifies CAGAIQGPPWGAGNTIYF.

The rearrangement uses TRBV7-3 and TRBJ2-2, with TRBD2 matching 7 bases. The CDR3 is 15 residues long. Germline-derived CDR1 and CDR2 are SGHTA and FQGTGA. J lost 8 bases, V lost 5 bases, and 11 bases had no gene match. CDR3 bases: TGTGCCAGCAGCCAGTTGACTAGCTCCCCTGGGGAGCTGTTTTTT. Translating it yields CASSQLTSSPGELFF.

The chain uses TRBV19 and TRBJ1-3; 7 bases line up with TRBD1. Germline CDR1 LNHDA, CDR2 SQIVND (reference sequence). The CDR3 extends over 18 amino acids. Unmatched junction bases numbered 11, after V lost 3 bases and J lost 0 bases. CDR3 bases: TGTGCCAGTAGTATGGGACAGCTTATCTCGAACTCTGGAAACACCATATATTTT. Protein product: CASSMGQLISNSGNTIYF. The full variable domain, its missing parts supplied by reference TRBV19 and TRBJ1-3, is DGGITQSPKYLFRKEGQNVTLSCEQNLNHDAMYWYRQDPGQGLRLIYYSQIVNDFQKGDIAEGYSVSREKKESFPLTVTSAQKNPTAFYLCASSMGQLISNSGNTIYFGEGSWLTVV.

The chain recombines TRBV7-2 with TRBJ2-1, with D possibly being TRBD1 (6 bases). Trimming stripped 6 bases from V and 5 bases from J, with 11 bases between. In germline, CDR1 is SGHTA, CDR2 FQGNSA. This CDR3 is built from 13 residues. The CDR3 DNA follows: TGTGCCAGCAGTAAGGGACAAAACAATGAGCAGTTCTTC. Amino acid sequence: CASSKGQNNEQFF.

The rearrangement joins TRBV9 to TRBJ1-1; TRBD1 is a possible D gene (5 bases). Germline V gene lookup returns CDR1 SGDLS and CDR2 YYNGEE. The CDR3 contains 14 residues. The CDR3 region has the DNA TGTGCATCTAGGGGCGACGGCATGAACACTGAAGCTTTCTTT. Translated: CASRGDGMNTEAFF.

The chain joins TRBV19 to TRBJ1-2; a possible D gene is TRBD1 (5 bases). Trimming cost V 2 bases and J 6 bases, with 16 bases left between them. CDR3 size: 15 residues. Germline-derived CDR1 and CDR2 are LNHDA and SQIVND (reference sequence). The CDR3 DNA is TGTGCCAGTAGTATACTACCTCGGGGGTCTCATGGCTACACCTTC. It translates to CASSILPRGSHGYTF.

The V call is TRBV27, the J call TRBJ1-1; weak D call: TRBD1 (5 bases). The V end lost 0 bases, the J end lost 3 bases, and 11 bases lay between the germline ends. Germline V gene sequence: CDR1 MNHEY, CDR2 SMNVEV (reference sequence). The CDR3 sequence is 15 residues long. This chain's CDR3 is CASSLSNRPDTEAFF. DNA for the CDR3: TGTGCCAGCAGTTTATCTAACAGGCCGGACACTGAAGCTTTCTTT.

The rearrangement joins TRBV5-4 to TRBJ2-3; D is perhaps TRBD1 (6 bases). V was trimmed by 4 bases and J by 3 bases, leaving 21 bases between them. CDR3 length: 17 residues. CDR1 is SGHNT, CDR2 YYREEE, per germline (reference sequence). The CDR3: CASSQRVGGRKTDTQYF. The CDR3 coding sequence is TGTGCCAGCAGCCAACGAGTAGGGGGAAGGAAGACAGATACGCAGTATTTT. The full variable domain, completed using reference TRBV5-4 and TRBJ2-3, is ETGVTQSPTHLIKTRGQQVTLRCSSQSGHNTVSWYQQALGQGPQFIFQYYREEENGRGNFPPRFSGLQFPNYSSELNVNALELDDSALYLCASSQRVGGRKTDTQYFGPGTRLTVL.